Below, 16 T cell receptor beta chains from the same sample are listed, as sequenced in a study of cytomegalovirus exposure and HLA in healthy donors. Sequencing used immunoSEQ multiplex PCR; TCRdb keeps in-frame clones, though not all of them. The sample lists 110,000 to 150,000 clones, approximately 94% occurring once. Sequencing used PBMCs. The receptors stem from a man between 18 and 29 years old in good health and CMV-seropositive.

V is TRBV19 and J is TRBJ2-5; 7 bases line up with TRBD2. The length of the CDR3 is 15 residues. Trimming removed 7 bases from V and 2 bases from J; junction bases left unmatched: 10. CDR1 LNHDA and CDR2 SQIVND come from the germline V gene (reference sequence). In DNA form, the CDR3 reads TGTGCCAGTATGGGAAGCGGGGCCGAACAAGAGACCCAGTACTTC. This translates into CASMGSGAEQETQYF. The full variable domain, rest sourced from reference TRBV19 and TRBJ2-5, is DGGITQSPKYLFRKEGQNVTLSCEQNLNHDAMYWYRQDPGQGLRLIYYSQIVNDFQKGDIAEGYSVSREKKESFPLTVTSAQKNPTAFYLCASMGSGAEQETQYFGPGTRLLVL.

The CDR3 DNA is TGTGCCAGCAGGGCGAGGGGGAATGGGGCCAACGTCCTGACTTTC. This codes for CASRARGNGANVLTF. This chain links TRBV27 with TRBJ2-6; weak D call: TRBD1 (6 bases). The V gene lost 6 bases and the J gene lost 3 bases, with 12 bases spanning the gap. The CDR3 runs to 15 residues. Germline-derived CDR1 and CDR2 are MNHEY and SMNVEV (reference sequence).

V is TRBV5-1 and J is TRBJ2-5; 10 nucleotides align to TRBD2. V shed 1 base and J 5 bases; nucleotides not matched to a gene: 8. From germline, CDR1 is SGHRS and CDR2 YFSETQ. This CDR3 is built from 16 residues. CDR3 DNA: TGCGCCAGCAGCTTGTCATTAGCGGGAGGCAGGGAGACCCAGTACTTC. Translating it yields CASSLSLAGGRETQYF.

This chain connects TRBV28 to TRBJ2-3, with TRBD2 matching over 14 bases. V dropped 6 bases and J dropped 1; count of bases not matched to a gene: 12. Germline CDR1 MDHEN, CDR2 SYDVKM. CDR3 size: 19 residues. Written as DNA, the CDR3 is TGTGCCAGCAGCTCCGGGACTAGCGGGAGTGGGGGGGGCACAGATACGCAGTATTTT. This encodes CASSSGTSGSGGGTDTQYF.

This rearrangement joins TRBV6-5 to TRBJ2-1; 7 bases line up with TRBD1. The CDR3 extends over 15 amino acids. Looked up from germline, CDR1 is MNHEY and CDR2 is SVGAGI. V was clipped by 8 bases and J by 0 bases; unmatched bases: 7. The CDR3 region is CASSEGAPSYNEQFF. CDR3 in DNA: TGTGCCAGCTCCGAGGGGGCCCCCTCCTACAATGAGCAGTTCTTC.

V is TRBV28 and J is TRBJ2-7; 8 positions agree with TRBD1. Per germline, CDR1 MDHEN and CDR2 SYDVKM. Germline trimming cut 8 bases from V and 3 bases from J; bases unmatched to any gene: 12. The CDR3 has 15 residues. CDR3 nucleotides: TGTGCCAGCTTAGGGTCGGCAGGGGGCCACTACGAGCAGTACTTC. Its protein is CASLGSAGGHYEQYF.

V is TRBV5-3 and J is TRBJ1-6, with unresolved D. TRBV5-3 counts as an open reading frame of uncertain function. There are 18 residues in the CDR3. V was shortened by 2 bases and J by 0 bases, with 15 bases between the two germline ends. In DNA, the CDR3 is TGTGCCAGAAGCTTCATAAATGGTCGCAGCTCCTATAATTCACCCCTCCACTTT. It yields the protein CARSFINGRSSYNSPLHF.

The chain uses TRBV2 and TRBJ2-2; D perhaps matches TRBD1 (5 bases). V shed 5 bases and J shed 1 base, with 11 bases lying between them. This CDR3 contains 15 residues. Germline V lookup: CDR1 SNHLY, CDR2 FYNNEI. The CDR3 here is CASSPDRGNTGELFF. The CDR3 DNA sequence: TGTGCCAGCAGTCCCGACAGAGGGAACACCGGGGAGCTGTTTTTT. The full variable domain, its missing parts supplied by reference TRBV2 and TRBJ2-2, is EPEVTQTPSHQVTQMGQEVILRCVPISNHLYFYWYRQILGQKVEFLVSFYNNEISEKSEIFDDQFSVERPDGSNFTLKIRSTKLEDSAMYFCASSPDRGNTGELFFGEGSRLTVL.

The V and J genes are TRBV30 and TRBJ1-1; TRBD1 matches 8 bases. V trimming: 5 bases; J trimming: 0 bases; junction bases outside the gene matches: 11. Per the germline V gene, CDR1 is GTSNPN and CDR2 is SVGIG (reference sequence). This CDR3 has 16 amino acids. The CDR3 spells CAWGPAPGGVNTEAFF. For the CDR3, the DNA is TGTGCCTGGGGCCCTGCGCCAGGGGGCGTGAACACTGAAGCTTTCTTT. Looking up the rest from reference TRBV30 and TRBJ1-1 gives the full variable domain: SQTIHQWPATLVQPVGSPLSLECTVEGTSNPNLYWYRQAAGRGLQLLFYSVGIGQISSEVPQNLSASRPQDRQFILSSKKLLLSDSGFYLCAWGPAPGGVNTEAFFGQGTRLTVV.

The chain is built from TRBV7-9 and TRBJ2-5; possibly TRBD1 for D (6 bases). V was clipped by 4 bases and J by 7 bases, with 19 bases between them. The germline V gene has CDR1 SEHNR and CDR2 FQNEAQ (reference sequence). This CDR3 contains 15 residues. Here the CDR3 reads CASSWNRAGKGTQYF. In DNA form, the CDR3 reads TGTGCCAGCAGCTGGAACAGGGCTGGGAAAGGGACCCAGTACTTC.

In its sample, this clone was seen once. This sequence joins TRBV4-2 and TRBJ2-1; D is unclear. Germline CDR1 reads LGHNA; CDR2 reads YNFKEQ. Trimming removed 1 base at V and 7 bases at J, with 11 bases between. The CDR3 sequence is 14 residues long. CDR3 protein: CASSQGGRLNEQFF. CDR3 bases: TGTGCCAGCAGCCAAGGAGGCCGGTTGAATGAGCAGTTCTTC.

This chain uses TRBV18 with TRBJ2-7, with TRBD1 matching over 7 bases. Germline lookup yields CDR1 KGHSH and CDR2 LQKENI. J was trimmed by 1 base and V by 6 bases; bases with no gene match: 3. The CDR3 spans 13 residues. The CDR3: CASSDRVSYEQYF. The CDR3 DNA sequence: TGTGCCAGCTCCGACAGGGTTTCCTACGAGCAGTACTTC.

The chain carries TRBV7-8 and TRBJ1-4; possible D gene TRBD1, 6 bases. The ends were cut back, 1 base at V and 5 bases at J, with 11 bases in the middle. Per the germline V gene, CDR1 is SGHVS and CDR2 is FQNEAQ. The CDR3 length is 15 residues. The CDR3 DNA is TGTGCCAGCAGCTTAGTAGGGGGGGAAAATGAAAAACTGTTTTTT. Encoded protein: CASSLVGGENEKLFF. Drawing the rest from reference TRBV7-8 and TRBJ1-4, the complete variable domain is GAGVSQSPRYKVAKRGQDVALRCDPISGHVSLFWYQQALGQGPEFLTYFQNEAQLDKSGLPSDRFFAERPEGSVSTLKIQRTQQEDSAVYLCASSLVGGENEKLFFGSGTQLSVL.

The chain is built from TRBV5-1 and TRBJ2-3; 14 nucleotides agree with TRBD2. Trimming cost V 4 bases and J 5 bases; bases outside gene matches: 3. CDR1 is SGHRS, CDR2 YFSETQ, per germline. The CDR3 extends over 15 amino acids. The CDR3 DNA follows: TGCGCCAGCAGCACCGGACTAGCGGGAGGAGATACGCAGTATTTT. It codes for CASSTGLAGGDTQYF.

This chain connects TRBV7-9 to TRBJ2-2; 7 bases are shared with TRBD2. V shed 0 bases, J shed 4 bases, and the junction held 2 bases outside the gene matches. Germline-derived CDR1 and CDR2 are SEHNR and FQNEAQ (reference sequence). The CDR3 is 15 amino acids. The CDR3 protein is CASSLAGEGTGELFF. The CDR3 nucleotides are TGTGCCAGCAGCTTAGCAGGGGAGGGCACCGGGGAGCTGTTTTTT.

V is TRBV2 and J is TRBJ2-3; no reliable D call. The length of the CDR3 is 15 residues. Germline V lookup: CDR1 SNHLY, CDR2 FYNNEI. Trimming stripped 10 bases from V and 4 bases from J, with 21 bases between. The CDR3 region has the DNA TGTGCCACCCAGACTGGGTACTCGCCCGCAGATACGCAGTATTTT. Protein sequence: CATQTGYSPADTQYF.